This record covers a single T cell receptor beta chain. Assay: immunoSEQ multiplex PCR; the TCRdb copy retains only in-frame clones and omits some. The repertoire holds around 100,000 clones, with around nine tenths as singletons. These data come from a study of control samples from healthy donors and cancer patients. Deletions cut 0 bases from V and 1 base from J, with 21 bases between. Germline-derived CDR1 and CDR2 are SGHNT and YENEEA. CDR3 length equals 19 residues. This chain connects TRBV11-3 to TRBJ2-5; TRBD2 might be the D (8 bases). The TCR sequence derives from a man in his 60s with lung cancer. Source material: PBMCs. The CDR3 DNA is TGTGCCAGCAGCTTAGATAGGGGGACTAGAGGGACAGCCCAAGAGACCCAGTACTTC. The encoded protein is CASSLDRGTRGTAQETQYF.